Listed below are T cell receptor beta chains from one sample, sequenced in a study of regulatory T cells. TCRdb's table, derived via immunoSEQ multiplex PCR, lists solely in-frame clones and lacks some. This sample carries 20,000 to 25,000 clones, 93% of them seen once, and the ten largest clones take 3.5%. The sample was CD8+ T cells sorted from blood. The receptors derive from a child aged 2 to 15 with CD3G deficiency. Both conserved end residues are part of each CDR3. The D gene is left open where the match is weak. Clone sizes are given selectively: once, few, many, or a class where the clone is expanded.

j_call,clone_size,v_call,d_call,cdr3_nt,cdr3_aa
TRBJ2-7,few,TRBV6-1,TRBD1,TGTGCCAGCAAGGTGGGACAGTCCTACGAGCAGTACTTC,CASKVGQSYEQYF
TRBJ2-7,once,TRBV28,.,TGTGCCAGCAGTTCCAATTTGGGGTCGAACGAGCAGTACTTC,CASSSNLGSNEQYF
TRBJ2-2,few,TRBV10-2,.,TGCGCCAGCAGTGAAATCGCGGGTAACACCGGGGAGCTGTTTTTT,CASSEIAGNTGELFF
TRBJ1-1,.,TRBV7-9,.,TGTGCCAGCAGCACAGGGAACACTGAAGCTTTCTTT,CASSTGNTEAFF
TRBJ2-1,.,TRBV28,.,TGTGCCAGCAGTAAGTGGGAGGATATTGAGCAGTTCTTC,CASSKWEDIEQFF
TRBJ1-1,.,TRBV28,.,TGTGCCAGCAGTTTGTTGGAAAGGACTGAAGCTTTCTTT,CASSLLERTEAFF
TRBJ2-1,.,TRBV5-1,.,TGCGCCAGCAGCTTGGCCGGGGAGAACAATGAGCAGTTCTTC,CASSLAGENNEQFF
TRBJ2-1,once,TRBV28,.,TGTGCCAGCAGTTTCTTAGGTGGAGGGAAGAATGAGCAGTTCTTC,CASSFLGGGKNEQFF
TRBJ1-6,.,TRBV27,.,TGTGCCAGCAGTTTGGGTCATCATTCACCCCTCCACTTT,CASSLGHHSPLHF
TRBJ2-1,.,TRBV9,TRBD2,TGTGCCAGCAGCGTAGACGGGAGGGTCTACAATGAGCAGTTCTTC,CASSVDGRVYNEQFF
TRBJ2-1,.,TRBV7-6,.,TGTGCCAGCAGCTTGGCAGACTACAATGAGCAGTTCTTC,CASSLADYNEQFF
TRBJ1-1,.,TRBV28,.,TGTGCCAGCAGTCCTCTGGTCCCCCGGAACACTGAAGCTTTCTTT,CASSPLVPRNTEAFF
TRBJ1-1,.,TRBV27,.,TGTGCCAGTTGGACGGGGAACACTGAAGCTTTCTTT,CASWTGNTEAFF
TRBJ1-2,.,TRBV21-1,.,.,CASSKAERPIYSCNYGYTF
TRBJ2-1,.,TRBV11-2,TRBD2,TGTGCCAGCAGCTTGACTAGCGGGAGTTTGGAGCAGTTCTTC,CASSLTSGSLEQFF
TRBJ1-5,.,TRBV6-1,.,TGTGCCAGCAGTGAATCGGGGAGTCCTTCGCCCCAGCATTTT,CASSESGSPSPQHF